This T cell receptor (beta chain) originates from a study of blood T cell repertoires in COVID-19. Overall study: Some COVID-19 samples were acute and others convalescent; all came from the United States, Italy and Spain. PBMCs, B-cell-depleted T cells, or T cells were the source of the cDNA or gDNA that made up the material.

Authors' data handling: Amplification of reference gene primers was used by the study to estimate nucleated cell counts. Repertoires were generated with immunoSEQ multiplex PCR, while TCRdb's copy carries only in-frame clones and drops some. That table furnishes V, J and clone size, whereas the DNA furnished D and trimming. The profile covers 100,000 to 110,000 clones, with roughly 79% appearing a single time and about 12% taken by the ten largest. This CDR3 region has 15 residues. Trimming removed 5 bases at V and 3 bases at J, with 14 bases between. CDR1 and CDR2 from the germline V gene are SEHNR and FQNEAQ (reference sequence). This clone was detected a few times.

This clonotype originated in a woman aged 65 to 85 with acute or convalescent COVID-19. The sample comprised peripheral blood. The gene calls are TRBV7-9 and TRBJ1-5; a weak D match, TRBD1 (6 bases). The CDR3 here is CASSPGRTDNQPQHF. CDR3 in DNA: TGTGCCAGCAGCCCGGGACGGACAGACAATCAGCCCCAGCATTTT.